This TCR beta chain was sequenced in a study of blood T cell repertoires in COVID-19. Germline V gives CDR1 KGHSH, CDR2 LQKENI. CDR3 length: 14 residues. With 6 bases clipped from V and 3 bases from J, the junction kept 4 bases outside the gene matches. Authors' data handling: Nucleated cell counts were estimated from reference gene primer amplification. Repertoires were generated with immunoSEQ multiplex PCR, while TCRdb's copy carries only in-frame clones and drops some. V and J calls and clone size are those listed in that table; D and trimming were worked out from the DNA. Of 95,000 to 150,000 clones listed, about three quarters are singletons.

This chain connects TRBV18 to TRBJ2-3; 9 nucleotides line up with TRBD1. This clonotype was obtained from a human donor with acute or convalescent COVID-19. The donor label of this sample is uncertain. The material sequenced was peripheral blood. CDR3 bases: TGTGCCAGCTCCTTGACAGGGGGGACAGATACGCAGTATTTT. This translates into CASSLTGGTDTQYF.